These 23 T cell receptor beta chains were all obtained from the same sample, sequenced in a study of blood T cell repertoires in COVID-19 (dated by TCRdb to the early 2020s). Library method: the immunoSEQ multiplex PCR assay. In its TCRdb copy, this immuneACCESS table keeps in-frame sequences only and misses some clones. Where compared with another copy, unresolved V genes explain less than half of these, and the others have no known cause. Counted in this sample were about 150,000 clones; about 90% of them appeared once. The top ten clonotypes cover around 6.1% of the sample. The sample comprised peripheral blood. Receptor source: an elderly man with acute or convalescent COVID-19.

This clone has a single count. V gene TRBV5-1 combines with J gene TRBJ2-5; the match to TRBD2 covers 12 bases. The CDR3 has 17 residues. In germline, CDR1 is SGHRS, CDR2 YFSETQ. V trimming: 0 bases; J trimming: 5 bases; junction bases outside the gene matches: 8. The CDR3 sequence is CASSLGLAGALGETQYF. The CDR3 DNA reads TGCGCCAGCAGCTTGGGACTAGCGGGGGCCCTTGGGGAGACCCAGTACTTC.

The table lists this clone with a count of one. The rearrangement links TRBV2 to TRBJ1-1; a possible D gene is TRBD1 (5 bases). From germline, CDR1 is SNHLY and CDR2 FYNNEI. The V end lost 6 bases, the J end lost 0 bases, and 8 bases lay between the germline ends. The CDR3 contains 13 residues. The CDR3 sequence is CASRDSMNTEAFF. DNA of the CDR3: TGTGCCAGCAGAGACAGTATGAACACTGAAGCTTTCTTT.

The chain links TRBV28 to TRBJ2-7; TRBD1 might be the D (6 bases). Germline CDR1 reads MDHEN; CDR2 reads SYDVKM. The CDR3 runs 14 residues. V dropped 3 bases and J dropped 0 bases, with 9 bases sitting between them. CDR3 DNA sequence: TGTGCCAGCAGTTTGACAGGCCGCTCCTACGAGCAGTACTTC. Translated: CASSLTGRSYEQYF.

The CDR3 nucleotides read TGCGCCAGCAGCTTGGACGGGGCCTATAATTCACCCCTCCACTTT. Its translation: CASSLDGAYNSPLHF. V and J are TRBV5-1 and TRBJ1-6; D not resolved. Germline V gene sequence: CDR1 SGHRS, CDR2 YFSETQ. The CDR3 extends over 15 amino acids. Trimming removed 0 bases from V and 2 bases from J, with 6 bases in between. The whole variable domain, remainder taken from reference TRBV5-1 and TRBJ1-6, is KAGVTQTPRYLIKTRGQQVTLSCSPISGHRSVSWYQQTPGQGLQFLFEYFSETQRNKGNFPGRFSGRQFSNSRSEMNVSTLELGDSALYLCASSLDGAYNSPLHFGNGTRLTVT.

The chain has TRBV12-3 or TRBV12-4 and TRBJ2-1; tentative D call: TRBD1 (6 bases). V was shortened by 6 bases and J by 8 bases, with 11 bases between the two germline ends. There are 12 residues in the CDR3. CDR3 protein: CASRRTVDEQFF. CDR3 in DNA: TGTGCCAGCAGGCGGACAGTCGATGAGCAGTTCTTC.

This clone was counted a single time. The rearrangement joins TRBV2 to TRBJ2-2; tentatively, D is TRBD2 (5 bases). Trimming pared 4 bases from V and 10 bases from J, leaving 16 bases between. Germline lookup yields CDR1 SNHLY and CDR2 FYNNEI. The CDR3 runs 14 residues. The chain's CDR3 is CASSVVDSRLELFF. The CDR3 region has the DNA TGTGCCAGCAGTGTGGTGGACTCCCGTTTGGAGCTGTTTTTT.

The chain is built from TRBV2 and TRBJ1-1; possibly TRBD1 for D (5 bases). Germline loops: CDR1 SNHLY, CDR2 FYNNEI. Trimming removed 1 base at V and 7 bases at J, with 7 bases between. The CDR3 loop spans 12 amino acids. CDR3 coding DNA: TGTGCCAGCAGTGAAGGGGGGGTTGAAGCTTTCTTT. This translates into CASSEGGVEAFF.

Only one count was recorded for this clone. This sequence joins TRBV20-1 and TRBJ2-1; 7 bases fit TRBD2. The CDR3 runs 13 residues. CDR1 is DFQATT, CDR2 SNEGSKA, per germline (reference sequence). The V and J ends lost 3 bases and 15 bases, in that order; junction bases with no gene match: 14. This CDR3 reads CSASPPPGAGVFF. DNA for the CDR3: TGCAGTGCTAGTCCTCCCCCCGGGGCGGGAGTGTTCTTC.

The chain links TRBV28 to TRBJ1-1; D might be TRBD1 (5 bases). The CDR3 consists of 13 residues. Trimming removed 3 bases at V and 8 bases at J, with 13 bases between. Germline V gene sequence: CDR1 MDHEN, CDR2 SYDVKM. CDR3 amino acids: CASSLGGTGEAFF. In DNA, the CDR3 is TGTGCCAGCAGTTTGGGAGGGACGGGGGAAGCTTTCTTT. Full variable domain (rest looked up from reference TRBV28 and TRBJ1-1): DVKVTQSSRYLVKRTGEKVFLECVQDMDHENMFWYRQDPGLGLRLIYFSYDVKMKEKGDIPEGYSVSREKKERFSLILESASTNQTSMYLCASSLGGTGEAFFGQGTRLTVV.

J is TRBJ1-1 and V is TRBV9; 8 bases match TRBD1. Per germline, CDR1 SGDLS and CDR2 YYNGEE. V lost 2 bases, J lost 2 bases, and 5 bases stayed unmatched. The CDR3 is 15 amino acids. The CDR3 DNA reads TGTGCCAGCAGCGTTGGGACAGGCGATAACACTGAAGCTTTCTTT. Translated: CASSVGTGDNTEAFF.

This clone appeared a single time. J is TRBJ1-5 and V is TRBV5-8; D is possibly TRBD1 (5 bases). Germline lookup yields CDR1 SGHTS and CDR2 YDEGEE. This CDR3 spans 15 amino acids. Trimming cost V 5 bases and J 6 bases, with 18 bases left between them. The CDR3 protein is CASRTPRGFGQPQHF. CDR3 in DNA: TGTGCCAGCAGGACCCCGCGGGGGTTCGGTCAGCCCCAGCATTTT.

Comments on this clone: The germline gene is not matched at one end of the junction; a read error may be the cause. The gene calls are TRBV18 and TRBJ2-2; TRBD2 is a possible D gene (5 bases). This CDR3 has 15 residues. CDR1 KGHSH and CDR2 LQKENI come from the germline V gene. CDR3 sequence: CASPPSPSNTGELFF. The CDR3, as DNA: TGTGCCAGCCCACCATCGCCTAGCAACACCGGGGAGCTGTTTTTT. Based on the CDR3 plus reference TRBV18 and TRBJ2-2, the full variable domain is NAGVMQNPRHLVRRRGQEARLRCSPMKGHSHVYWYRQLPEEGLKFMVYLQKENIIDESGMPKERFSAEFPKEGPSILRIQQVVRGDSAAYFCASPPSPSNTGELFFGEGSRLTVL.

The rearrangement uses TRBV5-1 and TRBJ1-4; D is possibly TRBD1 (6 bases). The CDR3 length is 14 residues. V lost 5 bases to trimming and J lost 5 bases, with 13 bases between them. Germline lookup yields CDR1 SGHRS and CDR2 YFSETQ. This CDR3 is CASRTQGPNEKLFF. For the CDR3, the DNA is TGCGCCAGCAGGACACAGGGCCCAAATGAAAAACTGTTTTTT.

The rearrangement uses TRBV7-7 and TRBJ2-5; 7 nucleotides align to TRBD2. Germline V gives CDR1 SSHAT, CDR2 FNYEAQ (reference sequence). The ends lost 5 bases at V and 5 bases at J; junction bases unmatched: 8. This CDR3 contains 14 residues. The CDR3 nucleotides are TGTGCCAGCAGCCCAGTGGGCGGGAGCGAGACCCAGTACTTC. Residues: CASSPVGGSETQYF. The full variable domain, completed using reference TRBV7-7 and TRBJ2-5, is GAGVSQSPRYKVTKRGQDVTLRCDPISSHATLYWYQQALGQGPEFLTYFNYEAQPDKSGLPSDRFSAERPEGSISTLTIQRTEQRDSAMYRCASSPVGGSETQYFGPGTRLLVL.

V is TRBV6-5 and J is TRBJ1-6; D is perhaps TRBD1 (6 bases). With 7 bases removed from V and 2 bases from J, the gap between germline ends came to 9 bases. Germline V gene sequence: CDR1 MNHEY, CDR2 SVGAGI. The CDR3 consists of 14 residues. This CDR3 is CASKDSPYNSPLHF. CDR3 coding DNA: TGTGCCAGCAAGGACAGTCCCTATAATTCACCCCTCCACTTT.

V usage is TRBV7-2 and J usage is TRBJ2-4; D is possibly TRBD2 (6 bases). Looked up from germline, CDR1 is SGHTA and CDR2 is FQGNSA. This CDR3 comprises 14 residues. Trimming cost V 3 bases and J 7 bases, with 13 bases left between them. DNA for the CDR3: TGTGCCAGCAGCTTGGGCGGGGACCTCAACATTCAGTACTTC. The encoded protein is CASSLGGDLNIQYF.

The chain employs TRBV7-6 and TRBJ2-2; 9 bases align to TRBD1. Germline loops: CDR1 SGHVS, CDR2 FNYEAQ. J was trimmed by 5 bases and V by 5 bases; bases with no gene match: 15. The CDR3 is 18 amino acids. Written as DNA, the CDR3 is TGTGCCAGCAGCCTAAGAGGACAGGGGAGGTCTGGTACCGGGGAGCTGTTTTTT. Translating gives CASSLRGQGRSGTGELFF.

The gene calls are TRBV3-1 (or the pseudogene TRBV3-2) and TRBJ1-2, with 8 bases aligning to TRBD1. V trimming: 4 bases; J trimming: 5 bases; junction bases outside the gene matches: 6. This CDR3 is 14 amino acids long. CDR1 LGHDT and CDR2 YNNKEL come from the germline V gene (reference sequence). For the CDR3, the DNA is TGTGCCAGCAGCCGGGGACAGGCAAGTTATGGCTACACCTTC. This codes for CASSRGQASYGYTF.

The rearrangement uses TRBV6-2 or TRBV6-3 and TRBJ1-3; a possible D gene is TRBD1 (5 bases). This CDR3 has 16 residues. CDR1 is MNHEY and CDR2 is SVGEGT in the germline V gene. Trimming pared 5 bases from V and 0 bases from J, leaving 14 bases between. CDR3 sequence reads: CASSLDPTASGNTIYF. CDR3 bases: TGTGCCAGCAGTCTGGACCCGACAGCCTCTGGAAACACCATATATTTT.

The rearrangement links TRBV16 to TRBJ1-4; D ambiguous. In germline, CDR1 is KGHSY, CDR2 FQNENV. This CDR3 contains 14 residues. V dropped 1 base and J dropped 8 bases, with 11 bases sitting between them. CDR3 DNA: TGTGCCAGCAGCCAATTTGTCCAGAACGAAAAACTGTTTTTT. It encodes CASSQFVQNEKLFF.

The chain uses TRBV9 and TRBJ2-1; 8 bases match TRBD2. Germline-derived CDR1 and CDR2 are SGDLS and YYNGEE. With 4 bases clipped from V and 9 bases from J, the junction kept 15 bases outside the gene matches. This CDR3 is 16 amino acids long. Here the CDR3 DNA reads TGTGCCAGCAGCCCAACGGTCGGGGGGGCGACAGGTGAGCAGTTCTTC. This translates into CASSPTVGGATGEQFF.

The V call is TRBV12-2, the J call TRBJ1-4; no check of the table's D call, TRBD1, against the DNA was made. TRBV12-2 is termed a pseudogene. There are 16 residues in the CDR3. The CDR3 DNA reads as TGTGCAAACTCCGGGACAGGCAATGCAACTAATGAAAAACTGTTTTTT. As protein: CANSGTGNATNEKLFF.

CDR3 residues: CASSNGGPGGELFF. The CDR3 region has the DNA TGTGCCAGTAGTAACGGGGGGCCTGGCGGGGAGCTGTTTTTT. The rearrangement joins TRBV19 to TRBJ2-2; maybe TRBD2 (7 bases). Germline lookup yields CDR1 LNHDA and CDR2 SQIVND (reference sequence). This CDR3 has 14 residues. The germline V and J ends were trimmed by 4 bases and 7 bases, with 13 bases remaining between them.